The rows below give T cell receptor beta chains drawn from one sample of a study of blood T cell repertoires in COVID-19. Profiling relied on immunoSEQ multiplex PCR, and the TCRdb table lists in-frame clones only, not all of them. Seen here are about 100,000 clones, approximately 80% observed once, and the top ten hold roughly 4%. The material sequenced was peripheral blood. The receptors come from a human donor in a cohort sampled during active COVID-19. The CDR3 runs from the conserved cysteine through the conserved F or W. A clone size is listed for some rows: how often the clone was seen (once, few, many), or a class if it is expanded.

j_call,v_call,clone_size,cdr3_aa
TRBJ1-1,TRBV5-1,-,CASSLNRGRDTEAFF
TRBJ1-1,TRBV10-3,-,CAISESGVNTEAFF
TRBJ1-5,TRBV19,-,CASTPQQGRGQPQHF
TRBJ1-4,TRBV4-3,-,CASSRRYYIATNEKLFF
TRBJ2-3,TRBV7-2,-,CASSFGTSGDDTQYF
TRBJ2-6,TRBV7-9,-,CASSLRGSGANVLTF
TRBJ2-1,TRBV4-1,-,CASSQTPSRNNEQFF
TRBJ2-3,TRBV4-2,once,CASSQAGRPSQYF
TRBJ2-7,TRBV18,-,CASSPGQGSYEQYF
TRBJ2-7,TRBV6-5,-,CASSRQGEYYEQYF
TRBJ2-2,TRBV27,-,CASSLSTLRNTGELFF
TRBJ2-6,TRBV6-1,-,CASSEPTSGGTGANVLTF
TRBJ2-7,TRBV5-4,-,CASSYRRGGIYEQYF
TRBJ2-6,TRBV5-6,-,CASSRTGDNSGANVLTF
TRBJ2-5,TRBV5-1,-,CASGTSGGPEETQYF
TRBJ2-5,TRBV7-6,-,CASSPLQGVGETQYF
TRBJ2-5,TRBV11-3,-,CASSVYWGGPQETQYF
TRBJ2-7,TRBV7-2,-,CASSPNRAYGEQYF
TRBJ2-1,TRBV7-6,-,CASSPARDFGYNEQFF
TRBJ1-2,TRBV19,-,CASSMQGTFFGYTF
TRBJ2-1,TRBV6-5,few,CASRTGTSGYNEQFF
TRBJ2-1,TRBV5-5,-,CASSWDGAGGNNEQFF
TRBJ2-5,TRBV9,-,CASSLQQSAGETQYF
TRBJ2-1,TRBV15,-,CATSRVPSGEQFF
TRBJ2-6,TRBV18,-,CASSPGTTGANVLTF
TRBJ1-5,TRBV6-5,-,CASRNRGLGNQPQHF
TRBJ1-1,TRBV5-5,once,CASSLQGARGTEAFF
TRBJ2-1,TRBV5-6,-,CASSLYHEQFF